This is a list of T cell receptor beta chains from one sample in a study of CD8 T cells in Susac syndrome. TCRdb reprocessed the immunoSEQ multiplex PCR reads with MiXCR, giving one entry per CDR3 protein. The sample has about 250,000 distinct CDR3 sequences, 90% to 95% seen once. The sequenced sample was CD4+ T cells from PBMCs. Receptors were obtained from a human donor with multiple sclerosis. CDR3s include the opening cysteine and the closing phenylalanine or tryptophan. The D gene is left open where the match is weak. Some rows have no size entry. The others give once, few or many, or a class for an expanded clone.

J	V	size	D	CDR3	DNA
TRBJ2-7	TRBV2	-	TRBD1	CASSERGPLFYEQYF	TGTGCCAGCAGTGAGAGGGGGCCCCTCTTCTACGAGCAGTACTTC
TRBJ2-2	TRBV2	-	-	CASSPVSSSRTGELFF	TGTGCCAGCAGCCCCGTGAGCTCCTCGAGAACCGGGGAGCTGTTTTTT
TRBJ1-6	TRBV3-1	-	-	CASSLNYPEGGSPFEYNSPLHF	TGTGCCAGCAGCCTAAATTATCCCGAAGGGGGATCCCCGTTCGAATATAATTCACCCCTCCACTTT
TRBJ2-7	TRBV5-1	-	-	CASSSDRWTYEQYF	TGCGCCAGCAGCTCAGACCGATGGACCTACGAGCAGTACTTC
TRBJ2-5	TRBV5-6	-	-	CASSSYRASRGIQETQYF	TGTGCCAGCAGCTCCTATCGGGCTAGCCGGGGTATCCAAGAGACCCAGTACTTC
TRBJ2-3	TRBV5-1	-	-	CASSLNGATDTQYF	TGCGCCAGCAGCTTGAACGGGGCCACAGATACGCAGTATTTT
TRBJ2-3	TRBV10-1	-	-	CASSESLARDTQYF	TGCGCCAGCAGTGAGAGCCTAGCAAGAGATACGCAGTATTTT
TRBJ2-1	TRBV19	-	-	CASRKDSYNEQFF	TGTGCCAGTAGGAAAGACAGTTACAATGAGCAGTTCTTC
TRBJ1-1	TRBV20-1	once	-	CSAPEGPNTEAFF	TGCAGTGCCCCTGAGGGACCGAACACTGAAGCTTTCTTT
TRBJ2-2	TRBV2	-	-	CASSYRDTGELFF	TGTGCCAGCAGTTACAGGGACACCGGGGAGCTGTTTTTT
TRBJ1-1	TRBV10-3	-	-	CAISTGFGTEAFF	TGTGCCATCAGTACAGGGTTTGGCACTGAAGCTTTCTTT
TRBJ2-2	TRBV20-1	-	TRBD2	CSASREAGANTGELFF	TGCAGTGCTAGTCGCGAGGCGGGGGCGAACACCGGGGAGCTGTTTTTT
TRBJ2-1	TRBV4-1	once	TRBD2	CASSQDTGLGLSNEQFF	TGCGCCAGCAGCCAAGATACGGGACTAGGGTTGAGCAATGAGCAGTTCTTC
TRBJ1-1	TRBV5-1	-	TRBD1	CASSLRQGMNTEAFF	TGCGCCAGCAGCTTGCGACAGGGGATGAACACTGAAGCTTTCTTT
TRBJ2-3	TRBV24-1	-	TRBD2	CATSDGLAGSTDTQYF	TGTGCCACCAGTGACGGACTAGCGGGAAGCACAGATACGCAGTATTTT
TRBJ1-5	TRBV3-1	-	TRBD1	CASSQRGDRGQPQHF	TGTGCCAGCAGCCAACGAGGGGACAGGGGTCAGCCCCAGCATTTT
TRBJ2-6	TRBV6-1	-	-	CASTGTSGANVLTF	TGTGCCAGCACCGGGACCTCTGGGGCCAACGTCCTGACTTTC
TRBJ2-7	TRBV27	-	TRBD1	CASSRDSRYEQYF	TGTGCCAGCAGCCGGGACAGTCGCTACGAGCAGTACTTC
TRBJ1-6	TRBV9	once	TRBD1	CASSVDRGSPLHF	TGTGCCAGCAGCGTAGACAGGGGTTCACCCCTCCACTTT
TRBJ1-2	TRBV3-1	-	-	CASSPRGGPDGYTF	TGTGCCAGCAGCCCCCGTGGAGGGCCCGATGGCTACACCTTC